This entry lists 28 T cell receptor beta chains sequenced from one sample in a study of CD8+ T cells in alopecia areata. Documented treatment: oral pan-JAK inhibitor, 5-10 mg twice daily. RNA extraction was followed by reverse transcription into cDNA, which acted as the sequencing template. The data were produced by immunoSEQ multiplex PCR, yet TCRdb's version contains in-frame clones alone and is incomplete. Of about 190,000 clones listed, more than 50% are singletons. The input for sequencing was CD4+ T cells sorted from blood, taken at week 24, from a patient treated with tofacitinib. These receptors were collected from a human donor with alopecia areata.

The chain has TRBV11-2 and TRBJ2-7; 7 nucleotides match TRBD2. This CDR3 has 12 residues. The ends lost 5 bases at V and 7 bases at J; junction bases unmatched: 5. Germline V gene data show CDR1 as SGHAT and CDR2 as FQNNGV. The CDR3 region has the DNA TGTGCCAGCAGCCGTCTGCGGGGGGAGCAGTACTTC. It specifies CASSRLRGEQYF.

The chain uses TRBV27 and TRBJ2-7; 15 bases are shared with TRBD2. CDR1 and CDR2 from the germline V gene are MNHEY and SMNVEV (reference sequence). With 5 bases clipped from V and 2 bases from J, the junction kept 13 bases outside the gene matches. The length of the CDR3 is 19 residues. The CDR3 loop is CASSREGLAGGQTTYEQYF. The DNA of the CDR3 is TGTGCCAGCAGTAGGGAGGGACTAGCGGGGGGACAAACTACCTACGAGCAGTACTTC.

The J gene is TRBJ1-2, the V gene TRBV30; no clear D gene. Looked up from germline, CDR1 is GTSNPN and CDR2 is SVGIG (reference sequence). The CDR3 has 12 residues. The germline V and J ends were trimmed by 2 bases and 2 bases, with 6 bases remaining between them. The CDR3 protein is CAWSKQNYGYTF. In nucleotides, the CDR3 is TGTGCCTGGAGTAAACAGAACTATGGCTACACCTTC.

Comment on this clone: A read error may produce the germline difference seen at one junction end. This chain connects TRBV29-1 to TRBJ2-1; D remains ambiguous. The CDR3 runs 16 residues. The germline V gene has CDR1 SQVTM and CDR2 ANQGSEA. CDR3 coding DNA: TGCAGAGTTGAAGATGCGACAAGTAACTCCTACAATGAGCAGTTCTTC. Encoded protein: CRVEDATSNSYNEQFF.

The V gene is TRBV7-9, the J gene TRBJ1-6; TRBD1 aligns across 8 bases. J gave up 9 bases and V 8 bases, and 9 bases lay outside the gene matches. Germline CDR1 and CDR2: SEHNR and FQNEAQ (reference sequence). The CDR3 extends over 14 amino acids. The DNA of the CDR3 is TGTGCCAGCGGGCCCAGGGGGCAGGGTTCACCCCTCCACTTT. It yields the protein CASGPRGQGSPLHF.

This clone was observed a handful of times. The V and J genes are TRBV12-5 and TRBJ1-1, with D hard to call. This CDR3 has 13 amino acids. Trimming cost V 3 bases and J 7 bases, with 12 bases left between them. Per the germline V gene, CDR1 is LGHNT and CDR2 is FRNRAP. CDR3 residues: CASGLELAHEAFF. CDR3 in DNA: TGTGCTAGTGGTTTAGAGCTAGCACATGAAGCTTTCTTT.

This chain links TRBV5-1 with TRBJ1-1; a possible D gene is TRBD1 (5 bases). The CDR3 has 17 residues. The V end lost 4 bases, the J end lost 0 bases, and 19 bases lay between the germline ends. Germline CDR1 SGHRS, CDR2 YFSETQ. The CDR3 nucleotides read TGCGCCAGCAGCAGAAGGGCAGGGTCGGGGTTGAACACTGAAGCTTTCTTT. Its protein is CASSRRAGSGLNTEAFF. Filled out from reference TRBV5-1 and TRBJ1-1, the complete variable domain reads KAGVTQTPRYLIKTRGQQVTLSCSPISGHRSVSWYQQTPGQGLQFLFEYFSETQRNKGNFPGRFSGRQFSNSRSEMNVSTLELGDSALYLCASSRRAGSGLNTEAFFGQGTRLTVV.

V and J are TRBV5-6 and TRBJ1-1; D may be TRBD1 (5 bases). The CDR3 is made up of 12 amino acids. Trimming removed 4 bases at V and 7 bases at J, with 11 bases between. Germline assignment: CDR1 SGHDT and CDR2 YYEEEE. The CDR3 reads CASSRGTIEAFF. The CDR3 DNA sequence: TGTGCCAGCAGCCGCGGGACGATTGAAGCTTTCTTT.

This chain links TRBV27 with TRBJ2-5; TRBD2 might be the D (5 bases). The CDR3 length is 13 residues. V gave up 3 bases and J gave up 5 bases, with 10 bases separating them. The germline gives CDR1 MNHEY, CDR2 SMNVEV (reference sequence). In nucleotides, the CDR3 is TGTGCCAGCAGTTTTTCTAGCCGGGAGACCCAGTACTTC. Its translation: CASSFSSRETQYF.

The rearrangement uses TRBV7-2 and TRBJ1-4, with 8 nucleotides matching TRBD1. Germline loops: CDR1 SGHTA, CDR2 FQGNSA. The junction had 6 bases not matched to a gene; V was cut back by 5 bases and J by 7 bases. This CDR3 spans 14 amino acids. The CDR3 nucleotides read TGTGCCAGCAGCATACAGGGGGAGGCTGAAAAACTGTTTTTT. Translation gives CASSIQGEAEKLFF.

This clone appeared a few times. V and J are TRBV7-3 and TRBJ2-1; the D gene is possibly TRBD1 (6 bases). V was shortened by 10 bases and J by 5 bases, with 21 bases between the two germline ends. CDR3 length: 15 amino acids. The germline V gene has CDR1 SGHTA and CDR2 FQGTGA. DNA of the CDR3: TGTGCCACCTCAAAGTACCCTCCAGGGGACAATGAGCAGTTCTTC. Translating gives CATSKYPPGDNEQFF.

In DNA, the CDR3 is TGTGCCTGGAGTTCCCTCGGGGTTGGCTACACCTTC. Protein: CAWSSLGVGYTF. This rearrangement joins TRBV30 to TRBJ1-2; D not certain. CDR3 length equals 12 residues. V was shortened by 2 bases and J by 7 bases, with 11 bases between the two germline ends. Germline CDR1 and CDR2: GTSNPN and SVGIG (reference sequence).

The chain is built from TRBV18 and TRBJ2-3; 7 positions agree with TRBD1. The CDR3 spans 16 residues. From germline, CDR1 is KGHSH and CDR2 LQKENI. V shed 3 bases, J shed 4 bases, and the junction held 10 bases outside the gene matches. The CDR3 is CASSPDRVIRADTQYF. CDR3 DNA: TGTGCCAGCTCACCTGACAGGGTAATCCGTGCAGATACGCAGTATTTT.

V is TRBV29-1 and J is TRBJ1-1; TRBD1 agrees at 7 bases. V lost 7 bases, J lost 1 base, and 9 bases stayed unmatched. The CDR3 runs to 14 residues. Germline-derived CDR1 and CDR2 are SQVTM and ANQGSEA. This chain's CDR3 is CSARQGFENTEAFF. The DNA for the CDR3 is TGCAGCGCCCGACAGGGATTTGAGAACACTGAAGCTTTCTTT. The whole variable domain, filled in from reference TRBV29-1 and TRBJ1-1, reads SAVISQKPSRDICQRGTSLTIQCQVDSQVTMMFWYRQQPGQSLTLIATANQGSEATYESGFVIDKFPISRPNLTFSTLTVSNMSPEDSSIYLCSARQGFENTEAFFGQGTRLTVV.

This sequence joins TRBV5-6 and TRBJ2-5, with a tentative D call TRBD2 (5 bases). V shed 3 bases and J shed 4 bases, with 13 bases lying between them. Germline V lookup: CDR1 SGHDT, CDR2 YYEEEE. This CDR3 has 14 amino acids. Here the CDR3 reads CASSSLRGRETQYF. In nucleotides, the CDR3 is TGTGCCAGCAGCTCACTACGGGGTAGAGAGACCCAGTACTTC.

Notes on this clone: In the same sample, other DNA sequences code for this CDR3. As DNA, the CDR3 is TGCAGCGTACTACAGATAATGAACACTGAAGCTTTCTTT. It is translated as CSVLQIMNTEAFF. This chain joins TRBV29-1 and TRBJ1-1, with unresolved D. Germline V gene lookup returns CDR1 SQVTM and CDR2 ANQGSEA. This CDR3 region has 13 residues. V lost 6 bases and J 0 bases, leaving 11 bases between the germline ends.

This clone came up a few times. V usage is TRBV18 and J usage is TRBJ2-1; the match to TRBD2 covers 11 bases. The CDR3 extends over 15 amino acids. Per the germline V gene, CDR1 is KGHSH and CDR2 is LQKENI. J lost 6 bases, V lost 1 base, and 2 bases had no gene match. CDR3 protein: CASSPLGTSGNEQFF. The CDR3 DNA reads as TGTGCCAGCTCACCACTCGGGACTAGCGGCAATGAGCAGTTCTTC.

V gene TRBV29-1 combines with J gene TRBJ2-3, with D uncertain. This CDR3 comprises 14 residues. Germline assignment: CDR1 SQVTM and CDR2 ANQGSEA. V lost 5 bases and J 7 bases, leaving 19 bases between the germline ends. This chain's CDR3 is CSVCFIQASNTQYF. The CDR3 DNA reads as TGCAGCGTTTGTTTCATCCAAGCTTCAAATACGCAGTATTTT.

The chain is built from TRBV7-2 and TRBJ1-6, with no clear D. Germline V gives CDR1 SGHTA, CDR2 FQGNSA. V was pared by 3 bases and J by 8 bases, with 8 bases between. The CDR3 is made up of 13 amino acids. CDR3 bases: TGTGCCAGCAGCTTGGACCTTGATTCACCCCTCCACTTT. Amino acids: CASSLDLDSPLHF.

This clone was seen more than once but under ten times. The junction departs from germline at one end; a sequencing error may be responsible. The chain recombines TRBV15 with TRBJ1-2; D remains ambiguous. Germline V gene sequence: CDR1 LNHNV, CDR2 YYDKDF (reference sequence). The length of the CDR3 is 12 residues. CDR3: CATSRDGRFPLF. CDR3 nucleotide sequence: TGTGCCACCAGCAGAGATGGAAGGTTCCCCCTCTTC. The complete variable domain, with remaining parts taken from reference TRBV15 and TRBJ1-2, reads DAMVIQNPRYQVTQFGKPVTLSCSQTLNHNVMYWYQQKSSQAPKLLFHYYDKDFNNEADTPDNFQSRRPNTSFCFLDIRSPGLGDTAMYLCATSRDGRFPLFGSGTRLTVV.

This clone appeared a few times. The chain is built from TRBV18 and TRBJ2-1, with unresolved D. The germline gives CDR1 KGHSH, CDR2 LQKENI. The V end lost 1 base, the J end lost 0 bases, and 16 bases lay between the germline ends. This CDR3 comprises 18 residues. CDR3 region: CASSPLVSKAGSYNEQFF. The CDR3 nucleotides read TGTGCCAGCTCACCACTAGTTTCCAAGGCAGGCTCCTACAATGAGCAGTTCTTC.

J is TRBJ1-1 and V is TRBV30, with D perhaps TRBD1 (5 bases). CDR3 length equals 10 residues. The germline gives CDR1 GTSNPN, CDR2 SVGIG (reference sequence). The CDR3 reads CAGGDTEAFF. The CDR3, as DNA: TGTGCGGGGGGGGACACTGAAGCTTTCTTT.

This clone was detected a few times. The rearrangement links TRBV4-3 to TRBJ2-5; D unresolved. This CDR3 is built from 15 residues. Germline values: CDR1 LGHNA, CDR2 YSLEER. V lost 1 base and J lost 0, with 9 bases in between. The CDR3 region has the DNA TGCGCCAGCAGCCAAGGGTTAGTGAACCAAGAGACCCAGTACTTC. Its protein is CASSQGLVNQETQYF.

V is TRBV23-1 and J is TRBJ2-3; either TRBD1 or TRBD2 may supply D (5 bases each). TRBV23-1 counts as an open reading frame of uncertain function. The germline V and J ends were trimmed by 9 bases and 10 bases, with 17 bases remaining between them. The CDR3 spans 12 residues. The CDR3 DNA is TGCGCCAGAACGGGGCGACCGGTCGCGCAGTATTTT. Amino acid sequence: CARTGRPVAQYF.

This rearrangement joins TRBV5-6 to TRBJ1-1; D is possibly TRBD1 (5 bases). CDR1 and CDR2 (germline): SGHDT, YYEEEE. The V gene lost 4 bases and the J gene lost 0 bases, with 13 bases spanning the gap. This CDR3 is 15 amino acids long. In DNA form, the CDR3 reads TGTGCCAGCAGCGGAAAGGACAAGATGAACACTGAAGCTTTCTTT. This codes for CASSGKDKMNTEAFF.

The J gene is TRBJ1-2, the V gene TRBV30; the D gene is possibly TRBD1 (5 bases). V was trimmed by 3 bases and J by 4 bases, leaving 9 bases between them. CDR1 and CDR2 from the germline V gene are GTSNPN and SVGIG (reference sequence). The length of the CDR3 is 12 residues. Written as DNA, the CDR3 is TGTGCCTGGAGGACAGCAGTCTATGGCTACACCTTC. Translation: CAWRTAVYGYTF.

This clone has more than one count but fewer than ten. The chain uses TRBV14 and TRBJ1-5; 8 positions agree with TRBD1. The CDR3 has 20 amino acids. V was clipped by 0 bases and J by 3 bases; unmatched bases: 16. Germline V gene data show CDR1 as SGHDN and CDR2 as FVKESK. In DNA form, the CDR3 reads TGTGCCAGCAGCCAAGATAAGTTGAGCAGGGGGCTAACATCCAATCAGCCCCAGCATTTT. Translating it yields CASSQDKLSRGLTSNQPQHF.

This clone showed up just a few times. The chain combines TRBV7-9 with TRBJ1-1; D is uncertain. The CDR3 contains 15 residues. V was trimmed by 5 bases and J by 0 bases, leaving 13 bases between them. Germline V lookup: CDR1 SEHNR, CDR2 FQNEAQ (reference sequence). CDR3 in amino acids: CASSLGNLLNTEAFF. The CDR3 DNA reads TGTGCCAGCAGCCTCGGCAACTTGTTGAACACTGAAGCTTTCTTT.